One sample yielded the 8 T cell receptor beta chains listed below, sequenced in a study of cytomegalovirus exposure and HLA in healthy donors. The PCR ran on 60 Vbeta and 13 Jbeta primers. Profiled with immunoSEQ multiplex PCR; TCRdb holds only in-frame clones, not every one. The sample has about 170,000 clones, about 65% seen once. Material: PBMCs. Receptors were obtained from a girl aged 5 to 17 in good health and CMV-seronegative.

In this sample, this clone turned up once. J is TRBJ2-5 and V is TRBV2, with TRBD1 matching over 9 bases. The CDR3 is made up of 12 amino acids. Germline CDR1 reads SNHLY; CDR2 reads FYNNEI. V lost 6 bases, J lost 5 bases, and 1 base stayed unmatched. This CDR3 reads CASRGTGETQYF. CDR3 bases: TGTGCCAGCAGAGGGACAGGGGAGACCCAGTACTTC.

The J gene is TRBJ2-7, the V gene TRBV5-4; D uncertain. CDR1 and CDR2 from the germline V gene are SGHNT and YYREEE (reference sequence). This CDR3 region has 12 residues. The ends were cut back, 0 bases at V and 7 bases at J, with 8 bases in the middle. The CDR3 nucleotides are TGTGCCAGCAGCTTGGTAGAACAGGAGCAGTACTTC. This gives the protein CASSLVEQEQYF.

The chain carries TRBV9 and TRBJ2-1; a weak D match, TRBD1 (5 bases). V was cut by 0 bases and J by 5 bases, with 21 bases left in between. Per the germline V gene, CDR1 is SGDLS and CDR2 is YYNGEE. This CDR3 region has 18 residues. The CDR3 bases are TGTGCCAGCAGCGTAGGGGGCCCTATAAAAGCTCCCCACAATGAGCAGTTCTTC. Translation gives CASSVGGPIKAPHNEQFF.

V usage is TRBV7-8 and J usage is TRBJ1-1, with TRBD1 matching 9 bases. With V trimmed by 3 bases and J by 6 bases, 5 bases remained unmatched. The CDR3 is made up of 14 amino acids. Germline-derived CDR1 and CDR2 are SGHVS and FQNEAQ. CDR3 DNA sequence: TGTGCCAGCAGCTTTGGGGACAGGGTCCCTGAAGCTTTCTTT. The encoded protein is CASSFGDRVPEAFF.

The chain joins TRBV11-2 to TRBJ2-2; the D gene is possibly TRBD2 (6 bases). The CDR3 has 15 amino acids. V was pared by 10 bases and J by 7 bases, with 22 bases between. Germline loops: CDR1 SGHAT, CDR2 FQNNGV. The CDR3 loop is CATRPSEGSSGELFF. The CDR3 bases are TGTGCCACCAGGCCCTCGGAGGGTAGTAGCGGGGAGCTGTTTTTT. Variable domain in full (rest from reference TRBV11-2 and TRBJ2-2): EAGVAQSPRYKIIEKRQSVAFWCNPISGHATLYWYQQILGQGPKLLIQFQNNGVVDDSQLPKDRFSAERLKGVDSTLKIQPAKLEDSAVYLCATRPSEGSSGELFFGEGSRLTVL.

The chain is built from TRBV30 and TRBJ2-5; no firm D call. Germline-derived CDR1 and CDR2 are GTSNPN and SVGIG (reference sequence). The CDR3 contains 11 residues. Deletions cut 2 bases from V and 4 bases from J, with 5 bases between. This CDR3 is CAWSTGETQYF. DNA for the CDR3: TGTGCCTGGAGTACGGGAGAGACCCAGTACTTC. The full variable domain, its missing parts supplied by reference TRBV30 and TRBJ2-5, is SQTIHQWPATLVQPVGSPLSLECTVEGTSNPNLYWYRQAAGRGLQLLFYSVGIGQISSEVPQNLSASRPQDRQFILSSKKLLLSDSGFYLCAWSTGETQYFGPGTRLLVL.

The chain employs TRBV19 and TRBJ1-5; 7 bases match TRBD1. Germline loops: CDR1 LNHDA, CDR2 SQIVND (reference sequence). The V gene end was trimmed by 4 bases and the J gene end by 5 bases; junction bases not matched to a gene: 5. The CDR3 extends over 14 amino acids. The CDR3 nucleotides read TGTGCCAGTAGTAGCCGGGACAGCGATCAGCCCCAGCATTTT. Encoded protein: CASSSRDSDQPQHF.

This clone was detected only a few times. The chain couples TRBV4-1 to TRBJ1-6; unclear D gene. Germline CDR1 is MGHRA and CDR2 is YSYEKL. The CDR3 spans 14 residues. Trimming shortened V by 0 bases and J by 9 bases, and 9 bases separated the two germline ends. The CDR3 loop reads CASSQEEKISPLHF. The CDR3 coding sequence is TGCGCCAGCAGCCAAGAGGAGAAGATTTCACCCCTCCACTTT.